These 24 T cell receptor beta chains were all obtained from the same sample, sequenced in a study of monozygotic twins with inflammatory bowel disease (dated by TCRdb to the late 2010s). Library creation used 5' RACE. TCRdb lists the instrument as Illumina HiSeq 2500. Reprocessed by TCRdb, the reads give a single entry per CDR3 protein sequence, without DNA. This specimen's table enumerates 150,000 to 200,000 distinct CDR3 sequences. The top ten clonotypes cover about 2.4% of the sample. Sequenced material: blood. Every receptor here comes from a human donor with ulcerative colitis or Crohn's disease, or a healthy co-twin of an affected twin (not recorded which).

V and J are TRBV5-1 and TRBJ2-1; TCRdb picks TRBD1, but there is no DNA to check that call. CDR3 length equals 16 residues. Germline V gives CDR1 SGHRS, CDR2 YFSETQ. The CDR3 loop reads CASSFKDRGRRDEQFF.

The chain combines TRBV28 with TRBJ1-2. This CDR3 region has 13 residues. Germline assignment: CDR1 MDHEN and CDR2 SYDVKM. CDR3: CASSQTENYGYTF.

CDR3 region: CASSLTGTSGTGEQFF. The chain uses TRBV5-1 and TRBJ2-1; no DNA is available, so the TRBD2 call from TCRdb remains unchecked. CDR3 length equals 16 residues. Germline V gene lookup returns CDR1 SGHRS and CDR2 YFSETQ.

CDR3 region: CASSLRQGENGYTF. This chain links TRBV5-6 with TRBJ1-2; TCRdb outputs TRBD1, but without DNA this stays unchecked. The CDR3 has 14 amino acids. Germline lookup yields CDR1 SGHDT and CDR2 YYEEEE.

The chain carries TRBV7-2 and TRBJ1-1. The CDR3 runs to 15 residues. Per the germline V gene, CDR1 is SGHTA and CDR2 is FQGNSA. The CDR3 is CASSYLPRGVPEAFF. Filled out from reference TRBV7-2 and TRBJ1-1, the complete variable domain reads GAGVSQSPSNKVTEKGKDVELRCDPISGHTALYWYRQSLGQGLEFLIYFQGNSAPDKSGLPSDRFSAERTGGSVSTLTIQRTQQEDSAVYLCASSYLPRGVPEAFFGQGTRLTVV.

J is TRBJ2-7 and V is TRBV7-2; the D call from TCRdb, TRBD1, cannot be confirmed without DNA. CDR1 and CDR2 (germline): SGHTA, FQGNSA. This CDR3 region has 15 residues. CDR3 sequence: CASSLEGGLPYEQYF.

The V call is TRBV11-3, the J call TRBJ2-1; the D call of TRBD2 rests on TCRdb alone, since no DNA is present to check it. The CDR3 is made up of 16 amino acids. Germline CDR1 and CDR2: SGHNT and YENEEA. CDR3 amino acids: CASSPWVAGGSNEQFF.

The chain recombines TRBV2 with TRBJ1-2; TCRdb proposes TRBD1, but this gene call is untestable without DNA. CDR1 and CDR2 from the germline V gene are SNHLY and FYNNEI. The length of the CDR3 is 13 residues. The CDR3 loop reads CASIADRGYGYTF. The full variable domain, completed using reference TRBV2 and TRBJ1-2, is EPEVTQTPSHQVTQMGQEVILRCVPISNHLYFYWYRQILGQKVEFLVSFYNNEISEKSEIFDDQFSVERPDGSNFTLKIRSTKLEDSAMYFCASIADRGYGYTFGSGTRLTVV.

V is TRBV7-9 and J is TRBJ2-1. Germline V gene data show CDR1 as SEHNR and CDR2 as FQNEAQ (reference sequence). The CDR3 loop spans 16 amino acids. The chain's CDR3 is CASSLVVGTIYNEQFF.

This CDR3 is CASIKDFQETQYF. The chain is built from TRBV7-9 and TRBJ2-5; TCRdb calls TRBD2, which cannot be checked without DNA. Germline-derived CDR1 and CDR2 are SEHNR and FQNEAQ (reference sequence). The length of the CDR3 is 13 residues.

This chain joins TRBV10-3 and TRBJ1-1; lacking DNA, the TRBD1 call made by TCRdb goes unchecked. There are 14 residues in the CDR3. Germline CDR1 reads ENHRY; CDR2 reads SYGVKD. Here the CDR3 reads CAIREQGGNTEAFF.

The chain couples TRBV20-1 to TRBJ2-2; the TRBD1 assignment by TCRdb is unverifiable without DNA. CDR1 DFQATT and CDR2 SNEGSKA come from the germline V gene (reference sequence). The CDR3 contains 14 residues. This CDR3 is CSATGISNTGELFF.

The gene calls are TRBV5-6 and TRBJ2-3. Germline V gene data show CDR1 as SGHDT and CDR2 as YYEEEE. This CDR3 spans 14 amino acids. The CDR3 is CASSFLDRTDTQYF.

This sequence joins TRBV25-1 and TRBJ1-4; with no DNA, the TCRdb D assignment of TRBD1 cannot be verified. The V gene's germline CDR1 is MGHDK and CDR2 SYGVNS. This CDR3 spans 15 amino acids. The CDR3 loop reads CASSDLNPGQGQLFF.

The chain is built from TRBV5-1 and TRBJ2-1; TCRdb designates TRBD2, a call that cannot be tested without DNA. CDR1 SGHRS and CDR2 YFSETQ come from the germline V gene. CDR3 length equals 13 residues. The CDR3 protein is CASSLPAGYEQFF.

The chain is built from TRBV5-1 and TRBJ2-2; the D gene TCRdb calls, TRBD1, cannot be checked with no DNA. The CDR3 runs to 16 residues. CDR1 SGHRS and CDR2 YFSETQ come from the germline V gene. The CDR3 region is CASSAEPDRAGGELFF.

CDR3 sequence reads: CASSLWSRGPSSNTQYF. The chain has TRBV5-1 and TRBJ2-3; TCRdb lists TRBD1, though no DNA is available to test this call. Germline CDR1 reads SGHRS; CDR2 reads YFSETQ. This CDR3 has 17 amino acids.

V usage is TRBV7-6 and J usage is TRBJ2-1; TCRdb's D call, TRBD1, is unchecked because there is no DNA. The CDR3 totals 15 residues. CDR1 and CDR2 from the germline V gene are SGHVS and FNYEAQ. CDR3 residues: CASSTQGFSYNEQFF.

The chain recombines TRBV30 with TRBJ1-3. The CDR3 contains 13 residues. Germline CDR1 and CDR2: GTSNPN and SVGIG (reference sequence). The CDR3 reads CAWIRASGNTIYF.

This chain uses TRBV20-1 with TRBJ2-7. Germline V gives CDR1 DFQATT, CDR2 SNEGSKA (reference sequence). This CDR3 is 16 amino acids long. The CDR3 sequence: CSARDALSGDAYEQYF.

The rearrangement joins TRBV7-2 to TRBJ2-7; lacking DNA, the TRBD2 call made by TCRdb goes unchecked. The germline gives CDR1 SGHTA, CDR2 FQGNSA. The CDR3 has 16 residues. This chain's CDR3 is CASSPLLAGGWNEQYF.

The J gene is TRBJ1-6, the V gene TRBV4-3. The CDR3 sequence is 15 residues long. Germline V gene data show CDR1 as LGHNA and CDR2 as YSLEER. The CDR3 is CASSQDLDSNSPLHF.

This chain uses TRBV5-6 with TRBJ1-6; no DNA is available, so the TRBD1 call from TCRdb remains unchecked. CDR1 is SGHDT, CDR2 YYEEEE, per germline. CDR3 length: 15 residues. CDR3 protein: CASSSGGGADSPLHF.

The V call is TRBV28, the J call TRBJ1-1; TCRdb picks TRBD1, but there is no DNA to check that call. The CDR3 extends over 15 amino acids. The germline V gene encodes CDR1 MDHEN and CDR2 SYDVKM. The CDR3 spells CASSRGARLNTEAFF. Full variable domain (rest looked up from reference TRBV28 and TRBJ1-1): DVKVTQSSRYLVKRTGEKVFLECVQDMDHENMFWYRQDPGLGLRLIYFSYDVKMKEKGDIPEGYSVSREKKERFSLILESASTNQTSMYLCASSRGARLNTEAFFGQGTRLTVV.